The rows below give T cell receptor beta chains drawn from one sample of a study of blood T cell repertoires in COVID-19. TCRdb's copy holds only in-frame clones and misses some; the assay was immunoSEQ multiplex PCR. The sample includes approximately 120,000 clones, 55% to 70% seen only once; the top ten take roughly 2.2%. Source material: peripheral blood. These receptors were taken from a woman in her 70s with acute or convalescent COVID-19. The CDR3 runs from the conserved cysteine through the conserved F or W. D genes are given only for firm matches. Clone size is given for some rows only: seen once, a few or many times, or a class if the clone is expanded.

size	J	V	D	CDR3	DNA
NA	TRBJ2-7	TRBV6-2/TRBV6-3	NA	CASSYGLIYEQYF	TGTGCCAGCAGTTACGGACTCATCTACGAGCAGTACTTC
NA	TRBJ2-3	TRBV7-2	TRBD2	CASSPRGGRAGDTQYF	TGTGCCAGCAGCCCTCGGGGCGGGAGGGCCGGGGATACGCAGTATTTT
NA	TRBJ1-4	TRBV5-1	NA	CASRLQGTNEKLFF	TGCGCCAGCAGGTTACAGGGAACTAATGAAAAACTGTTTTTT
NA	TRBJ1-1	TRBV4-2	NA	CASSLGGANTEAFF	TGTGCCAGCAGCCTTGGAGGGGCGAACACTGAAGCTTTCTTT
NA	TRBJ2-5	TRBV4-1	NA	CASSQVGGTDGTQYF	TGCGCCAGCAGCCAAGTCGGGGGAACCGACGGGACCCAGTACTTC
few	TRBJ2-1	TRBV6-1	TRBD1	CASSDRGSSYNEQFF	TGTGCCAGCAGTGACAGGGGGAGCTCCTACAATGAGCAGTTCTTC
many	TRBJ1-3	TRBV6-5	TRBD1	CASSSQTGGSGNTIYF	TGTGCCAGCAGTTCGCAGACAGGGGGCTCTGGAAACACCATATATTTT
few	TRBJ2-1	TRBV24-1	TRBD2	CATSGKTGGINEQFF	TGTGCCACCAGTGGAAAAACGGGAGGTATCAATGAGCAGTTCTTC
NA	TRBJ2-1	TRBV3-1/TRBV3-2	TRBD2	CASSQGSSGSPNEQFF	TGTGCCAGCAGCCAAGGATCCAGCGGGAGCCCCAATGAGCAGTTCTTC
NA	TRBJ2-2	TRBV18	NA	CASSPLPGGDTGELFF	TGTGCCAGCTCACCTCTTCCCGGGGGAGACACCGGGGAGCTGTTTTTT
NA	TRBJ1-1	TRBV7-8	TRBD1	CASSSVTGQAPRLNTEAFF	TGTGCCAGCAGCTCGGTAACCGGACAGGCACCACGACTGAACACTGAAGCTTTCTTT
NA	TRBJ2-3	TRBV18	TRBD2	CASSQAGGIDTQYF	TGTGCCAGCTCACAAGCGGGAGGGATAGATACGCAGTATTTT
NA	TRBJ2-7	TRBV9	TRBD1	CASSVDTGGSYEQYF	TGTGCCAGCAGCGTAGATACAGGGGGCTCCTACGAGCAGTACTTC
NA	TRBJ2-5	TRBV12-5	NA	CASGFGEWETQYF	TGTGCTAGTGGTTTCGGGGAGTGGGAGACCCAGTACTTC
NA	TRBJ1-4	TRBV5-1	NA	CASRLRPNGNEKLFF	TGCGCCAGCAGGCTCCGCCCGAACGGTAATGAAAAACTGTTTTTT
NA	TRBJ2-7	TRBV19	NA	CASSTRLARYF	TGTGCCAGTAGTACAAGACTCGCCCGGTACTTC
NA	TRBJ1-2	TRBV9	TRBD1	CASSVSSGQYYGYTF	TGTGCCAGCAGCGTGAGCTCGGGACAGTACTATGGCTACACCTTC
few	TRBJ2-1	TRBV10-1	NA	CASSPGDSRNEQFF	TGCGCCAGCAGCCCGGGGGACTCGCGGAATGAGCAGTTCTTC
NA	TRBJ2-7	TRBV7-9	NA	CASSLESQGEQYF	TGTGCCAGCAGCTTAGAGTCCCAGGGCGAGCAGTACTTC
NA	TRBJ1-2	TRBV5-1	TRBD1	CASTTGGLNDFYTF	TGCGCCAGCACCACAGGGGGCCTGAACGACTTCTACACCTTC
NA	TRBJ1-1	TRBV10-2	NA	CASTLGGALSTEAFF	TGCGCCAGCACCCTGGGAGGGGCCCTCTCCACTGAAGCTTTCTTT
NA	TRBJ2-5	TRBV29-1	NA	CSVGRTVQETQYF	TGCAGCGTCGGGAGGACAGTTCAAGAGACCCAGTACTTC
few	TRBJ1-2	TRBV5-4	NA	CASSLWASYGYTF	TGTGCCAGCAGCTTGTGGGCCAGCTATGGCTACACCTTC
NA	TRBJ2-1	TRBV6-1	NA	CASSEQVDNEQFF	TGTGCCAGCAGTGAACAGGTTGATAATGAGCAGTTCTTC
NA	TRBJ1-1	TRBV10-3	NA	CAISESEGDTEAFF	TGTGCCATCAGTGAGTCGGAGGGAGACACTGAAGCTTTCTTT
NA	TRBJ2-1	TRBV11-3	NA	CASSLALNPYNEQFF	TGTGCCAGCAGCTTGGCCTTGAACCCGTACAATGAGCAGTTCTTC
NA	TRBJ2-5	TRBV12-3/TRBV12-4	TRBD1	CASSSRGRETQYF	TGTGCCAGCAGTTCTAGGGGGCGGGAGACCCAGTACTTC
NA	TRBJ2-1	TRBV7-9	TRBD2	CASSIPGGGAYEQFF	TGTGCCAGCTCTATTCCGGGAGGGGGGGCCTATGAGCAGTTCTTC
NA	TRBJ2-3	TRBV27	TRBD2	CASSFQATSVPDTQYF	TGTGCCAGCAGTTTCCAGGCGACTAGCGTTCCAGATACGCAGTATTTT
NA	TRBJ1-3	TRBV28	NA	CASSSLYSPGGNTIYF	TGTGCCAGCAGTTCATTATATTCGCCAGGGGGAAACACCATATATTTT
NA	TRBJ1-3	TRBV4-1	NA	CASSQAGVSGNTIYF	TGCGCCAGCAGCCAAGCAGGGGTTTCTGGAAACACCATATATTTT
few	TRBJ2-7	TRBV6-6	NA	CASSLYSNEQYF	TGTGCCAGCAGTTTGTATAGCAACGAGCAGTACTTC
NA	TRBJ1-3	TRBV2	TRBD1	CASSERGQGNTIYF	TGTGCCAGCAGTGAAAGGGGGCAGGGAAACACCATATATTTT
NA	TRBJ1-1	TRBV7-2	TRBD1	CASSFDRDRDTEAFF	TGTGCCAGCAGCTTCGACAGGGATAGGGACACTGAAGCTTTCTTT
NA	TRBJ2-6	TRBV7-8	NA	CASEERTGANVLTF	TGTGCCAGCGAGGAGAGGACTGGGGCCAACGTCCTGACTTTC
NA	TRBJ1-1	TRBV28	NA	CASSPPMLGQNTEAFF	TGTGCCAGCAGTCCCCCAATGCTGGGACAAAACACTGAAGCTTTCTTT
NA	TRBJ1-4	TRBV7-9	TRBD1	CASSSGTGSKEKLFF	TGTGCCAGCAGCTCTGGGACAGGGTCCAAAGAAAAACTGTTTTTT
few	TRBJ2-1	TRBV3-1/TRBV3-2	NA	CASSTSSYNEQFF	TGTGCCAGCAGCACCAGCTCCTACAATGAGCAGTTCTTC
few	TRBJ2-1	TRBV6-1	NA	CASSEEGTRGEQFF	TGTGCCAGCAGTGAAGAGGGGACAAGGGGTGAGCAGTTCTTC
NA	TRBJ2-7	TRBV28	NA	CASSPGIDNEQYF	TGTGCCAGCAGCCCGGGAATCGATAACGAGCAGTACTTC
once	TRBJ2-1	TRBV5-8	NA	CASSSRVYEQFF	TGTGCCAGCAGCTCCAGGGTATATGAGCAGTTCTTC
few	TRBJ2-7	TRBV28	NA	CASSPWQGLGGEQYF	TGTGCCAGCAGTCCATGGCAGGGGCTGGGTGGCGAGCAGTACTTC
NA	TRBJ2-7	TRBV29-1	TRBD2	CSASSGSSYEQYF	TGCAGCGCCTCAAGCGGGAGCTCCTACGAGCAGTACTTC
NA	TRBJ2-1	TRBV4-1	TRBD1	CASSQDPGTGVFHNEQFF	TGCGCCAGCAGCCAAGATCCCGGGACAGGGGTTTTCCACAATGAGCAGTTCTTC
NA	TRBJ1-1	TRBV20-1	NA	CSAKGGTEAFF	TGCAGTGCAAAAGGGGGCACTGAAGCTTTCTTT
NA	TRBJ1-5	TRBV27	TRBD1	CASSLGTGEQPQHF	TGTGCCAGCAGTCTCGGGACAGGGGAACAGCCCCAGCATTTT
NA	TRBJ1-5	TRBV19	NA	CASSTGRGRGNQPQHF	TGTGCCAGTAGTACCGGCCGGGGCCGGGGGAATCAGCCCCAGCATTTT
NA	TRBJ2-1	TRBV2	TRBD2	CASTPGGPYNEQFF	TGTGCCAGCACACCGGGGGGGCCTTACAATGAGCAGTTCTTC
NA	TRBJ2-5	TRBV14	TRBD1	CASSKGQARAVSQYF	TGTGCCAGCAGCAAAGGACAGGCCCGGGCAGTGTCCCAGTACTTC